This T cell receptor beta chain was recorded in a study of T cells after yellow fever vaccination. At the level of the study: Low-cell-number fractions were prepared with SMART-Seq v4 Ultra Low Input.

This clonotype was counted ten times or more. What it binds is not known. Universal primer sites and UMIs were introduced during 5'RACE template-switching synthesis of TCR cDNA. Each CDR3 protein is one row after TCRdb ran MiXCR on the 5' RACE reads. Among 160,000 or so distinct CDR3 sequences listed, around 7.3% were seen once. The CDR3 is 15 amino acids. V lost 4 bases to trimming and J lost 0 bases, with 10 bases between them. Study findings and constraints: Subsequent booster samples again held most clones from primary vaccination (roughly 95% CD4, 85% to 90% CD8). Compared with primary, the secondary response was weaker and peaked at day 5, not 15.

The chain carries TRBV12-3 or TRBV12-4 and TRBJ2-1; a possible D gene is TRBD2 (5 bases). The origin of this receptor is a young man who received the YFV17D yellow fever vaccine. The sequencing used CD4+ T cells sorted from PBMCs, collected 5 to 6 days after the first yellow fever vaccination. CDR3 sequence reads: CASSSGWVSYNEQFF. CDR3 coding DNA: TGTGCCAGCAGTTCGGGGTGGGTCTCCTACAATGAGCAGTTCTTC.